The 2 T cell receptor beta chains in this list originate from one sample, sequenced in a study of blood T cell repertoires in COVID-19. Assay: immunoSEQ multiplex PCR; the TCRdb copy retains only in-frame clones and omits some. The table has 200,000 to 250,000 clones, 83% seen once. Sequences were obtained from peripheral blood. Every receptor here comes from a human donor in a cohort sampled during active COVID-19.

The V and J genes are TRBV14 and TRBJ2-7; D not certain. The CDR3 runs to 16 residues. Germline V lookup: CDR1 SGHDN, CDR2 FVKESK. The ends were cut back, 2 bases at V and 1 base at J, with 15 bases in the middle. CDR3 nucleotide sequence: TGTGCCAGCAGCCAATATGAATCCGTGGCATCCTACGAGCAGTACTTC. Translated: CASSQYESVASYEQYF.

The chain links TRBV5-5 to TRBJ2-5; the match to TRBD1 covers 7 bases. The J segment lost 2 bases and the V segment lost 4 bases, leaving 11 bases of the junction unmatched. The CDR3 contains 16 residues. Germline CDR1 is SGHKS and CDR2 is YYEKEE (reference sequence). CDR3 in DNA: TGTGCCAGCAGCCTCGCGGACAGGCGACATCAAGAGACCCAGTACTTC. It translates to CASSLADRRHQETQYF.